Following are 32 T cell receptor beta chains from one sample sequenced in a study of OX40 agonist ivuxolimab in advanced cancers. Using immunoSEQ multiplex PCR, the repertoire was profiled, and TCRdb retains in-frame clones only, with some absent. The sample holds more than 55,000 clones; about nine tenths are singletons and the top ten take roughly 8.2%. The sequences come from CD4+ or CD8+ T cells sorted from blood, collected in a trial of the OX40 agonist ivuxolimab. All receptors derive from an adult with an advanced solid tumor such as melanoma, head and neck, liver or kidney cancer.

The V and J genes are TRBV18 and TRBJ2-3, with TRBD2 matching 8 bases. Germline V gene data show CDR1 as KGHSH and CDR2 as LQKENI. With V trimmed by 6 bases and J by 3 bases, 11 bases remained unmatched. The CDR3 covers 16 residues. CDR3 nucleotides: TGTGCCAGCTCCCCAGCGAAGCGGGGGAGTACAGATACGCAGTATTTT. Residues: CASSPAKRGSTDTQYF.

V is TRBV5-1 and J is TRBJ1-5; no clear D gene. CDR3 length: 14 amino acids. Germline CDR1 is SGHRS and CDR2 is YFSETQ. The V and J ends lost 5 bases and 0 bases respectively, with 9 bases between them. CDR3 DNA sequence: TGCGCCAGCAGTTATGACAATAGCAATCAGCCCCAGCATTTT. This codes for CASSYDNSNQPQHF. Combining the CDR3 with reference TRBV5-1 and TRBJ1-5 gives the whole variable domain KAGVTQTPRYLIKTRGQQVTLSCSPISGHRSVSWYQQTPGQGLQFLFEYFSETQRNKGNFPGRFSGRQFSNSRSEMNVSTLELGDSALYLCASSYDNSNQPQHFGDGTRLSIL.

This clone was detected a few times. The CDR3 coding sequence is TGTGCCAGTAGTCCCCCGGGGGCACCCCTCCACTTT. Its translation: CASSPPGAPLHF. This chain links TRBV19 with TRBJ1-6, with D possibly being TRBD1 (5 bases). The CDR3 has 12 residues. Germline CDR1 LNHDA, CDR2 SQIVND (reference sequence). Trimming shortened V by 5 bases and J by 11 bases, and 10 bases separated the two germline ends.

The chain joins TRBV10-3 to TRBJ2-2; weak D call: TRBD2 (6 bases). CDR3 size: 15 residues. V was clipped by 3 bases and J by 2 bases, with 10 bases between them. Germline loops: CDR1 ENHRY, CDR2 SYGVKD. In DNA form, the CDR3 reads TGTGCCATCAGTGAAAGGGAGGCCAACACCGGGGAGCTGTTTTTT. It yields the protein CAISEREANTGELFF.

This clone was observed a single time. The chain carries TRBV4-3 and TRBJ1-2, with D possibly TRBD1 on 5 matching bases. The V end lost 4 bases, the J end lost 0 bases, and 9 bases lay between the germline ends. The CDR3 is 14 residues long. Per the germline V gene, CDR1 is LGHNA and CDR2 is YSLEER. The DNA for the CDR3 is TGCGCCAGCAGCCGCGACAGACCTAACTATGGCTACACCTTC. Translation: CASSRDRPNYGYTF.

The rearrangement links TRBV14 to TRBJ2-5; TRBD2 might be the D (6 bases). Germline V gives CDR1 SGHDN, CDR2 FVKESK. V lost 1 base and J lost 5, with 17 bases in between. The length of the CDR3 is 16 residues. The CDR3 sequence: CASSQAWDWEVETQYF. The CDR3 coding sequence is TGTGCCAGCAGCCAAGCATGGGATTGGGAGGTGGAGACCCAGTACTTC.

The CDR3 spells CASSQGLPGGFNQPQHF. CDR3 nucleotides: TGCGCCAGCAGCCAGGGGTTGCCAGGGGGCTTCAATCAGCCCCAGCATTTT. The V call is TRBV4-1, the J call TRBJ1-5; TRBD1 agrees at 8 bases. The CDR3 runs to 17 residues. Germline CDR1 and CDR2: MGHRA and YSYEKL. With 3 bases clipped from V and 3 bases from J, the junction kept 10 bases outside the gene matches.

V gene TRBV30 combines with J gene TRBJ1-2; D may be TRBD1 (6 bases). Trimming removed 8 bases from V and 4 bases from J, with 17 bases in between. The CDR3 runs to 13 residues. Germline values: CDR1 GTSNPN, CDR2 SVGIG (reference sequence). The chain's CDR3 is CARTTGARYGYTF. CDR3 nucleotide sequence: TGTGCCCGTACGACAGGCGCCCGCTATGGCTACACCTTC.

The chain joins TRBV29-1 to TRBJ1-1; a weak D match, TRBD1 (5 bases). The CDR3 has 12 residues. The germline gives CDR1 SQVTM, CDR2 ANQGSEA. Trimming took 4 bases from V and 7 from J, leaving 13 bases between them. As DNA, the CDR3 is TGCAGCGTTGCCCACGGGGGGATTGAAGCTTTCTTT. Residues: CSVAHGGIEAFF. Filled out from reference TRBV29-1 and TRBJ1-1, the complete variable domain reads SAVISQKPSRDICQRGTSLTIQCQVDSQVTMMFWYRQQPGQSLTLIATANQGSEATYESGFVIDKFPISRPNLTFSTLTVSNMSPEDSSIYLCSVAHGGIEAFFGQGTRLTVV.

V is TRBV9 and J is TRBJ1-6; 9 nucleotides line up with TRBD1. This CDR3 is built from 14 residues. The V gene end was trimmed by 3 bases and the J gene end by 7 bases; junction bases not matched to a gene: 2. Germline CDR1 reads SGDLS; CDR2 reads YYNGEE. The CDR3, as DNA: TGTGCCAGCAGCGGACAGGGGGGAAATTCACCCCTCCACTTT. It is translated as CASSGQGGNSPLHF.

The gene calls are TRBV19 and TRBJ1-5; TRBD1 might be the D (5 bases). This CDR3 comprises 16 residues. Germline V gives CDR1 LNHDA, CDR2 SQIVND (reference sequence). V dropped 6 bases and J dropped 4 bases, with 19 bases sitting between them. As DNA, the CDR3 is TGTGCCAGTAGCATAACAACGCAGGGATTAAATCAGCCCCAGCATTTT. Protein sequence: CASSITTQGLNQPQHF.

J is TRBJ1-2 and V is TRBV4-3; D is uncertain. With 3 bases removed from V and 4 bases from J, the gap between germline ends came to 9 bases. This CDR3 is 13 amino acids long. Germline V gene sequence: CDR1 LGHNA, CDR2 YSLEER. The CDR3 is CASSQVNSYGYTF. CDR3 DNA: TGCGCCAGCAGCCAGGTAAACAGCTATGGCTACACCTTC.

This clone was observed once. V gene TRBV21-1 combines with J gene TRBJ1-5. TRBV21-1 is deemed a pseudogene. There are 11 residues in the CDR3. In nucleotides, the CDR3 is TGTGCCAGCCCGTTGAATCAGCCCCAGCATTTT. It specifies CASPLNQPQHF.

The chain uses TRBV30 and TRBJ1-3; the D gene is possibly TRBD1 (6 bases). The V and J ends lost 1 base and 3 bases respectively, with 10 bases between them. This CDR3 spans 14 amino acids. The V gene's germline CDR1 is GTSNPN and CDR2 SVGIG (reference sequence). CDR3 sequence reads: CAWSGGTHGNTIYF. The CDR3 DNA reads TGTGCCTGGAGTGGCGGGACACATGGAAACACCATATATTTT.

This sequence joins TRBV19 and TRBJ2-7; a possible D gene is TRBD2 (6 bases). The CDR3 loop spans 16 amino acids. Germline V gene data show CDR1 as LNHDA and CDR2 as SQIVND (reference sequence). The V end was cut by 10 bases, the J end by 0 bases, with 22 bases between. In DNA form, the CDR3 reads TGTGCCACCCGGGACTCCTTATCGGGACCCTCCTACGAGCAGTACTTC. It encodes CATRDSLSGPSYEQYF.

V gene TRBV14 combines with J gene TRBJ2-5; D may be TRBD1 (6 bases). Per germline, CDR1 SGHDN and CDR2 FVKESK. CDR3 size: 17 residues. Trimming stripped 1 base from V and 0 bases from J, with 15 bases between. This chain's CDR3 is CASSQAWTVKYQETQYF. In DNA, the CDR3 is TGTGCCAGCAGCCAAGCCTGGACAGTTAAGTACCAAGAGACCCAGTACTTC.

The rearrangement uses TRBV7-3 and TRBJ2-4, with 8 bases matching TRBD1. The germline gives CDR1 SGHTA, CDR2 FQGTGA. V was pared by 4 bases and J by 8 bases, with 4 bases of the junction left unmatched. The CDR3 consists of 13 residues. This CDR3 reads CASSSDRGDIQYF. The CDR3 DNA sequence: TGTGCCAGCAGCTCAGACAGGGGTGACATTCAGTACTTC.

The J gene is TRBJ1-6, the V gene TRBV5-1; 10 bases agree with TRBD1. The V segment lost 8 bases and the J segment 8 bases; nucleotides outside the gene matches: 16. This CDR3 contains 17 residues. In germline, CDR1 is SGHRS, CDR2 YFSETQ. DNA for the CDR3: TGCGCCAGTTCCCGTCTCTCATCCGGGACAGGGGATTCACCCCTCCACTTT. It encodes CASSRLSSGTGDSPLHF.

The genes are TRBV28 and TRBJ1-2; D gene uncertain. Trimming stripped 2 bases from V and 11 bases from J, with 9 bases between. CDR3 size: 11 residues. CDR1 MDHEN and CDR2 SYDVKM come from the germline V gene. CDR3 coding DNA: TGTGCCAGCAGTTTAAAAGAGGGTTACACCTTC. This encodes CASSLKEGYTF.

This clone is deemed medium-sized (0.01 to 0.1%). The rearrangement joins TRBV29-1 to TRBJ1-1; the D is unclear. The CDR3 totals 12 residues. CDR1 SQVTM and CDR2 ANQGSEA come from the germline V gene. V dropped 2 bases and J dropped 8 bases, with 12 bases sitting between them. The CDR3, as DNA: TGCAGCGTTGAACCACAGCCCGAGGAAGCTTTCTTT. This sequence encodes CSVEPQPEEAFF.

This chain joins TRBV29-1 and TRBJ2-7, with 9 bases aligning to TRBD1. The CDR3 totals 15 residues. The trim removed 7 bases at V and 0 bases at J, leaving 10 bases unmatched. Germline loops: CDR1 SQVTM, CDR2 ANQGSEA. In DNA form, the CDR3 reads TGCAGCGCCTCCGAGACAGGGGGAAGCTCCTACGAGCAGTACTTC. Protein: CSASETGGSSYEQYF.

The count of this clone is one. The J gene is TRBJ2-1, the V gene TRBV6-6; weak D call: TRBD1 (5 bases). V was trimmed by 7 bases and J by 6 bases, leaving 7 bases between them. In germline, CDR1 is MNHNY, CDR2 SVGAGI (reference sequence). This CDR3 contains 11 residues. The CDR3 DNA reads as TGTGCCAGCACAGGGCTCAATGAGCAGTTCTTC. As protein: CASTGLNEQFF.

The sample holds a few counts of this clone. V usage is TRBV4-2 and J usage is TRBJ2-6; D ambiguous. Per germline, CDR1 LGHNA and CDR2 YNFKEQ. V was pared by 0 bases and J by 0 bases, with 6 bases between. The CDR3 spans 16 residues. The CDR3 region has the DNA TGTGCCAGCAGCCAAGATCGAATCTCTGGGGCCAACGTCCTGACTTTC. It yields the protein CASSQDRISGANVLTF.

J is TRBJ1-1 and V is TRBV9; D remains ambiguous. Germline assignment: CDR1 SGDLS and CDR2 YYNGEE. The CDR3 covers 11 residues. V was pared by 6 bases and J by 2 bases, with 5 bases between. CDR3 loop: CASTENTEAFF. The CDR3 nucleotides are TGTGCCAGCACGGAAAACACTGAAGCTTTCTTT.

The chain has TRBV27 and TRBJ1-1; no clear D. The V end was cut by 6 bases, the J end by 1 base, with 15 bases between. The CDR3 consists of 15 residues. Per the germline V gene, CDR1 is MNHEY and CDR2 is SMNVEV (reference sequence). The CDR3, as DNA: TGTGCCAGCAGCCTTTTTTACCGGCGGAACACTGAAGCTTTCTTT. It encodes CASSLFYRRNTEAFF.

V gene TRBV19 combines with J gene TRBJ2-5; D gene unclear. The ends were cut back, 1 base at V and 5 bases at J, with 8 bases in the middle. This CDR3 has 13 residues. CDR1 and CDR2 from the germline V gene are LNHDA and SQIVND (reference sequence). The CDR3 region has the DNA TGTGCCAGTAGTATAGGTAATAGGGAGACCCAGTACTTC. Amino acids: CASSIGNRETQYF.

This clone appeared a few times. CDR3 DNA: TGTGCCAGCACCCAATCCAACGGGGGAAAACTGTTTTTT. Its translation is CASTQSNGGKLFF. The chain has TRBV11-2 and TRBJ1-4; a weak D match, TRBD1 (5 bases). This CDR3 has 13 residues. V shed 7 bases and J shed 10 bases, with 16 bases lying between them. Germline V gives CDR1 SGHAT, CDR2 FQNNGV.

This chain uses TRBV28 with TRBJ1-2, with TRBD1 as a possible D gene (6 bases). V lost 7 bases, J lost 4 bases, and 19 bases lay in between. CDR3 size: 15 residues. Germline V gene sequence: CDR1 MDHEN, CDR2 SYDVKM. The CDR3: CASTLTRGSPYGYTF. DNA of the CDR3: TGTGCCAGCACCTTGACCAGGGGAAGCCCCTATGGCTACACCTTC.

In this sample, this clone turned up once. The chain is built from TRBV5-6 and TRBJ1-3; TRBD1 agrees at 7 bases. This CDR3 is 17 amino acids long. Germline CDR1 reads SGHDT; CDR2 reads YYEEEE. V dropped 2 bases and J dropped 0; count of bases not matched to a gene: 8. In DNA form, the CDR3 reads TGTGCCAGCAGCTTCCTACCAGGGGGTAGCTCTGGAAACACCATATATTTT. Amino acids: CASSFLPGGSSGNTIYF.

This rearrangement joins TRBV11-3 to TRBJ1-1; D unresolved. Trimming removed 6 bases from V and 5 bases from J, with 13 bases in between. Germline-derived CDR1 and CDR2 are SGHNT and YENEEA. The CDR3 has 13 amino acids. The CDR3 sequence is CASRGQHGTEAFF. The CDR3 DNA follows: TGTGCCAGCAGGGGTCAACATGGTACTGAAGCTTTCTTT. The variable domain in full, completed from reference TRBV11-3 and TRBJ1-1, reads EAGVVQSPRYKIIEKKQPVAFWCNPISGHNTLYWYLQNLGQGPELLIRYENEEAVDDSQLPKDRFSAERLKGVDSTLKIQPAELGDSAVYLCASRGQHGTEAFFGQGTRLTVV.

The table lists this clone with a few counts. V usage is TRBV5-6 and J usage is TRBJ1-1; TRBD1 is a possible D gene (6 bases). Germline CDR1 SGHDT, CDR2 YYEEEE. The CDR3 runs 16 residues. V was clipped by 0 bases and J by 5 bases, with 17 bases between them. The CDR3 reads CASSLARGRKWTEAFF. In DNA form, the CDR3 reads TGTGCCAGCAGCTTGGCCAGGGGACGAAAGTGGACTGAAGCTTTCTTT.

This clone was recorded only once. This chain joins TRBV2 and TRBJ1-1, with D perhaps matching TRBD1 (5 bases). CDR3 length: 14 amino acids. The germline CDR1 and CDR2 sequences are SNHLY and FYNNEI. V lost 6 bases and J 1 base, leaving 12 bases between the germline ends. The CDR3 spells CASRRDGPNTEAFF. The CDR3 nucleotides read TGTGCCAGCAGACGGGACGGACCGAACACTGAAGCTTTCTTT.